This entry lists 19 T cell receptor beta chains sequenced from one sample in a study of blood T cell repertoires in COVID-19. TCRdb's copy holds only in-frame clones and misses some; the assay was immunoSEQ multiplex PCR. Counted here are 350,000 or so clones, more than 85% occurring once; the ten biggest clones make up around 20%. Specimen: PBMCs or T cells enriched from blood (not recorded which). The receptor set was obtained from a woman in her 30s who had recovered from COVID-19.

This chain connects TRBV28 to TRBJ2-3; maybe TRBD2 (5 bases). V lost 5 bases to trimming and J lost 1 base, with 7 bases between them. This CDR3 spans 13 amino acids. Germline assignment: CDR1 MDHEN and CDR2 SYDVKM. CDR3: CASSRGRTDTQYF. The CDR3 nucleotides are TGTGCCAGCAGTCGAGGGCGCACAGATACGCAGTATTTT.

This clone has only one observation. CDR3 in amino acids: CASSPHPGGGNTEAFF. The CDR3 nucleotides read TGTGCCAGCAGCCCTCATCCGGGGGGAGGGAACACTGAAGCTTTCTTT. V and J are TRBV27 and TRBJ1-1; D is perhaps TRBD1 (5 bases). The CDR3 loop spans 16 amino acids. CDR1 MNHEY and CDR2 SMNVEV come from the germline V gene (reference sequence). V was clipped by 6 bases and J by 1 base, with 18 bases between them.

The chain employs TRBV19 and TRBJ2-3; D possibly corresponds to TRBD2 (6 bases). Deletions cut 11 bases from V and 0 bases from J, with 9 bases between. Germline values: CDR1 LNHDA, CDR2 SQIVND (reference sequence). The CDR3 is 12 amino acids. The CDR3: CALGTSTDTQYF. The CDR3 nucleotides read TGTGCCCTCGGGACTAGCACAGATACGCAGTATTTT.

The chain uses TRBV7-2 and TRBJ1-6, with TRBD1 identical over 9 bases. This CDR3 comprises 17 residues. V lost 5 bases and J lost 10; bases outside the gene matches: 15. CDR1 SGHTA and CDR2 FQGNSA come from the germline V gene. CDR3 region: CASSLMTGGRMRSPLHF. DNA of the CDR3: TGTGCCAGCAGCCTAATGACAGGGGGTCGAATGAGGTCACCCCTCCACTTT.

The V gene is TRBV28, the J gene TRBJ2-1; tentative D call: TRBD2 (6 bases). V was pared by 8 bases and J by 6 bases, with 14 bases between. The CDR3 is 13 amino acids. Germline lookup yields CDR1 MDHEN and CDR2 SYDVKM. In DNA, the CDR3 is TGTGCCAGCGGCCAAGGACTACGCAATGAGCAGTTCTTC. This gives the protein CASGQGLRNEQFF. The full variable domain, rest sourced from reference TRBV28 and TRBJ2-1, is DVKVTQSSRYLVKRTGEKVFLECVQDMDHENMFWYRQDPGLGLRLIYFSYDVKMKEKGDIPEGYSVSREKKERFSLILESASTNQTSMYLCASGQGLRNEQFFGPGTRLTVL.

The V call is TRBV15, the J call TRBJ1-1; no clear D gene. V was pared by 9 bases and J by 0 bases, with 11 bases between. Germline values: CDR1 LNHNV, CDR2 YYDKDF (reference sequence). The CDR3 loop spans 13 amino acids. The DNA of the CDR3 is TGTGCCACTCCACAGCAAATGAACACTGAAGCTTTCTTT. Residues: CATPQQMNTEAFF. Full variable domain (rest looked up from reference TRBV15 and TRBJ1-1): DAMVIQNPRYQVTQFGKPVTLSCSQTLNHNVMYWYQQKSSQAPKLLFHYYDKDFNNEADTPDNFQSRRPNTSFCFLDIRSPGLGDTAMYLCATPQQMNTEAFFGQGTRLTVV.

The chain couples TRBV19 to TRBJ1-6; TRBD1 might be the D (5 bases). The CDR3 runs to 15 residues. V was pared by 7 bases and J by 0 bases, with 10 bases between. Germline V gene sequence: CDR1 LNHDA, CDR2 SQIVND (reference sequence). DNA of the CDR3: TGTGCCAGTAAGCAGGGAAGCTCCTATAATTCACCCCTCCACTTT. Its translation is CASKQGSSYNSPLHF.

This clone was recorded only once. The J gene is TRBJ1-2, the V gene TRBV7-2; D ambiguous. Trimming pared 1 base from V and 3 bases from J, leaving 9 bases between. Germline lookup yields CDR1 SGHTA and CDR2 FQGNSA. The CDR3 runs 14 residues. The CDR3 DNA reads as TGTGCCAGCAGCTTAGATAACAGATACTATGGCTACACCTTC. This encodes CASSLDNRYYGYTF.

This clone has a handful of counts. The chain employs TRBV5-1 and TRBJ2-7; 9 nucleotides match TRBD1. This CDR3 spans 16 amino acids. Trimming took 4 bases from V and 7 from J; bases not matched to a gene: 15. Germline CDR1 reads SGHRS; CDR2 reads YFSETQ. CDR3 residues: CASSLEPGQGLGEQYF. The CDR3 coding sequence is TGCGCCAGCAGCCTGGAGCCGGGACAGGGTCTAGGTGAGCAGTACTTC.

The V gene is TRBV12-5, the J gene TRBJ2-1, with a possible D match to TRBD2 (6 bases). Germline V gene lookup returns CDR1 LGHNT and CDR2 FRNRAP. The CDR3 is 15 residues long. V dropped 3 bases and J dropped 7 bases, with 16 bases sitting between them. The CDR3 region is CASGLAGLGGNEQFF. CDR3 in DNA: TGTGCTAGTGGTTTAGCCGGGTTGGGGGGTAATGAGCAGTTCTTC. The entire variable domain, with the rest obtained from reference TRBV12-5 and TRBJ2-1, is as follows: DARVTQTPRHKVTEMGQEVTMRCQPILGHNTVFWYRQTMMQGLELLAYFRNRAPLDDSGMPKDRFSAEMPDATLATLKIQPSEPRDSAVYFCASGLAGLGGNEQFFGPGTRLTVL.

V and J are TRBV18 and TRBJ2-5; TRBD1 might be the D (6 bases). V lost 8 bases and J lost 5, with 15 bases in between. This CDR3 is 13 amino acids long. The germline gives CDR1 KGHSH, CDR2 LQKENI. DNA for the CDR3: TGTGCCAGCCAGGACAGCAGCTGGGAGACCCAGTACTTC. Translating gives CASQDSSWETQYF.

CDR3 loop: CASSAGTGFYEQYF. As DNA, the CDR3 is TGCGCCAGCAGTGCCGGGACAGGGTTTTACGAGCAGTACTTC. The chain recombines TRBV10-1 with TRBJ2-7, with TRBD1 matching over 9 bases. Germline V gives CDR1 WNHNN, CDR2 SYGVQD (reference sequence). There are 14 residues in the CDR3. With 4 bases clipped from V and 4 bases from J, the junction kept 5 bases outside the gene matches.

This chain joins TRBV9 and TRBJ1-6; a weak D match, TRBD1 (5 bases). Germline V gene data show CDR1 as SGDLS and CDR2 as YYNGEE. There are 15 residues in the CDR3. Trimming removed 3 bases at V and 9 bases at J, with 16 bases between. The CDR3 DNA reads TGTGCCAGCAGCGGGGGTCCCGGGGGGAGTTCACCCCTCCACTTT. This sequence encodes CASSGGPGGSSPLHF.

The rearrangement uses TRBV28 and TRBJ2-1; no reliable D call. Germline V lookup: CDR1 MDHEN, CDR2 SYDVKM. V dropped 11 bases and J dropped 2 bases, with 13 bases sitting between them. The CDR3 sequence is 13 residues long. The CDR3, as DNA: TGTGCCGCAAATGGGCTTCCCTACAATGAGCAGTTCTTC. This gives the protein CAANGLPYNEQFF.

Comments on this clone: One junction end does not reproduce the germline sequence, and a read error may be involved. The CDR3 spells CAGSPPSGDSGRADTQYF. Here the CDR3 DNA reads TGTGCCGGCAGTCCCCCTTCCGGGGATAGCGGGAGAGCAGATACGCAGTATTTT. The chain is built from TRBV6-2 or TRBV6-3 and TRBJ2-3; 9 bases match TRBD2. Germline lookup yields CDR1 MNHEY and CDR2 SVGEGT. CDR3 length: 18 residues.

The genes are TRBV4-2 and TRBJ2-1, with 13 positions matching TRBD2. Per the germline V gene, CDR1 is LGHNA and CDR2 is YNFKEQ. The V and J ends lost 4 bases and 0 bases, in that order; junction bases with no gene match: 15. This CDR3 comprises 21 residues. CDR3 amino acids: CASSPGGTSGIWVSSYNEQFF. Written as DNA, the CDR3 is TGTGCCAGCAGCCCCGGGGGGACTAGCGGGATATGGGTAAGCTCCTACAATGAGCAGTTCTTC.

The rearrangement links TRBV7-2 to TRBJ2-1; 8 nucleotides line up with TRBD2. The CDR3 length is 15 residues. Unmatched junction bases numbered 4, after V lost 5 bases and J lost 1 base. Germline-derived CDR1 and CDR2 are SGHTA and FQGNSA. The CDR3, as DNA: TGTGCCAGCAGCCAAGCGGGAGAGTCCTACAATGAGCAGTTCTTC. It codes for CASSQAGESYNEQFF.

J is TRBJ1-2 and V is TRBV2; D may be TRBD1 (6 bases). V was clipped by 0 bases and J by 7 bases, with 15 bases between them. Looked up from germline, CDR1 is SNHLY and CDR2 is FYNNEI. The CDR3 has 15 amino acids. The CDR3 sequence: CASSEARGGLSGYTF. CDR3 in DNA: TGTGCCAGCAGTGAAGCCAGGGGCGGGCTTAGTGGCTACACCTTC.

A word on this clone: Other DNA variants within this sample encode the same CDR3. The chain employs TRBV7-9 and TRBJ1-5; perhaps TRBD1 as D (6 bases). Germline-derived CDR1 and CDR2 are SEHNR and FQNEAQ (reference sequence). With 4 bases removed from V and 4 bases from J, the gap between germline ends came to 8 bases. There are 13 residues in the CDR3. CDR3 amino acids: CASSSQGNQPQHF. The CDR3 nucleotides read TGTGCCAGCAGCTCGCAGGGGAATCAGCCCCAGCATTTT.